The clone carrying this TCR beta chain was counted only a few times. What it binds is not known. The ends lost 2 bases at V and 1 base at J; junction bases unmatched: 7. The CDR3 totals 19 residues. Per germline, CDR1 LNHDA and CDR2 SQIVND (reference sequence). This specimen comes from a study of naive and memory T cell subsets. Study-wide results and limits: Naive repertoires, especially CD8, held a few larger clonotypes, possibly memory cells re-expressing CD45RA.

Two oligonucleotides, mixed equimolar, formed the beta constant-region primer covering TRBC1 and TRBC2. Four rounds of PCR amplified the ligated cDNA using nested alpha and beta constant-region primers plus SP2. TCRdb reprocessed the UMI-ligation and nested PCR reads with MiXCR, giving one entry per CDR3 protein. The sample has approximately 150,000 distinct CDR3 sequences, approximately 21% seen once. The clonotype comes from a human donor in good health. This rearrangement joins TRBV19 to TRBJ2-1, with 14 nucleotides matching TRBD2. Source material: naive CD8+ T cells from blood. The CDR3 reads CASSISGTSGSLSYNEQFF. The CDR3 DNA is TGTGCCAGTAGTATAAGTGGGACTAGCGGGAGTCTGTCCTACAATGAGCAGTTCTTC.